This T cell receptor (beta chain) was recovered during a study of blood T cells in healthy people across ages (dated by TCRdb to the mid-2010s). About the full investigation: In model experiments, template switching captured about one uniquely barcoded TCR beta cDNA molecule for every two T cells. The study measured age-related changes in TCR beta repertoire diversity using deep sequencing normalized with unique cDNA molecular identifiers. Four age groups were formed from the donors: young (average approximately 15 years), middle-aged (more than 35), aged (more than 55) and long-lived (less than 85). Donors of different ages were randomly distributed across sequencing lanes to avoid experimental bias. For two donors (one aged 18 to 29 and one aged 80 or older), the study analyzed two additional independent replicas of 1 million unique cDNA reads from the same blood draw. General study outcomes and caveats: The long-lived group showed more naive CD4+ T cells, fewer expanded clones and increased TCR diversity than the aged group, suggesting age selection. As age increased, observed TCR beta diversity per million T cells dropped in a roughly linear way, and a significant reduction was already evident by age 40. Bulk unsorted PBMC profiling prevented conclusive comparison of naive and antigen-experienced compartments. A strong correlation was found between observed TCR beta diversity and the percentage of naive T cells measured by flow cytometry. Because donor CMV infection status was unknown, age-related changes in expanded clonotypes were potentially confounded. Estimates of total diversity based on one million sequenced T cells were regarded as lower bounds and as underestimates.

V was cut back by 3 bases and J by 6 bases, leaving a gap of 6 bases between them. For CDR1 and CDR2, the germline V gene lists MDHEN and SYDVKM. Measured from the cysteine to the phenylalanine, the CDR3 is 11 residues long. The DNA shown is the 33-base CDR3, in frame from base 1. Donors were a few dozen systemically healthy Caucasian individuals from Russia aged roughly 6 to 100 years. Each donor gave about 9.8 milliliters of peripheral blood, drawn into EDTA-treated Vacutainer tubes. Ficoll-Paque density-gradient centrifugation was used to isolate PBMCs, with at least 7 million per sample. Total RNA was extracted from PBMCs with Trizol reagent, with at least 6 micrograms obtained per sample. For every donor, an aliquot of PBMCs went through flow cytometry to measure the percentages of naive CD45RAhigh/CD27high T cells. A remark on this clonotype: Its antigen remains unidentified. This could be a read error, since a much larger clone is one nucleotide away.

Libraries came from 5' RACE. The instrument given in TCRdb is Illumina HiSeq 2500. A second PCR of roughly 6 to 12 cycles was run with a J-beta primer mix and a sample-barcoded 5' primer. Each TCR beta cDNA molecule received a unique molecular identifier from a template-switch 5' adaptor carrying 12 random nucleotides. Each sample yielded at least 3 million CDR3-containing paired-end reads. First-strand cDNA synthesis was performed from all RNA using the Mint cDNA synthesis kit, with priming by a TRBC-specific oligonucleotide. After uracil-DNA glycosylase treatment, a first 18-cycle PCR used universal primers M1SS and BC2_uni_R on all cDNA. The study's processing was this. Each sample was normalized by randomly selecting 1 million high-quality reads, each carrying a distinct molecular identifier. Instead of being binned into consensus sequences, reads that shared molecular identifiers were thrown out. CDR3 identification, clonotype clustering and error correction used MiTCR with a Q25 quality threshold and the strictest error-elimination algorithm. A nonparametric unseen species model with Euler transformation was used to estimate lower-bound total TCR beta diversity. TCRdb's own reprocessing of the public reads used fastp at Q25 and MiXCR and kept productive beta chains. Rows are unified per CDR3 protein, each entry keeping the most common DNA and genes. TCRdb assigned the V and J calls; the authors' analysis was not used. The sample table holds around 1,700,000 distinct CDR3 sequences, of which 28% were seen once. The top ten constitute 7.7% of the sample.

In this chain, TRBV28 is recombined with TRBJ2-7, with the D gene not confidently named. The sample comprised blood. The sequence was obtained from a woman in her 30s in good health. The CDR3 protein: CASSFQCEQYF. The DNA reads TGTGCCAGCAGTTTTCAATGCGAGCAGTACTTC.